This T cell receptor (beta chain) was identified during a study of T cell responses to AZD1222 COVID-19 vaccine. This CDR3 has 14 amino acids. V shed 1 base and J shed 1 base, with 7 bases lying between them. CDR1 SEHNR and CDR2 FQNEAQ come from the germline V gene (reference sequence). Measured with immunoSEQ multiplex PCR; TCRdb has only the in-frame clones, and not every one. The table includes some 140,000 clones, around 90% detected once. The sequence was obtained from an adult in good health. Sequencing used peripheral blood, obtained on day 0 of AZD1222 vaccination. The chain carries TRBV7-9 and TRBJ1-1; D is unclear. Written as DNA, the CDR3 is TGTGCCAGCAGCTTAGAGGGAAAGAACACTGAAGCTTTCTTT. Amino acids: CASSLEGKNTEAFF.